A selection of T cell receptor beta chains follows, all from one sample in a study of TIL therapy for anti-PD-1-resistant metastatic lung cancer. Method: immunoSEQ multiplex PCR; TCRdb's copy keeps in-frame clones and lacks some. The table shows tens of thousands of clones, with about 70% occurring only once. The source material was blood, sampled at baseline. The source is a person aged 25 to 79 with non-small cell lung cancer. CDR3s include the opening cysteine and the closing phenylalanine or tryptophan. The D gene is left open where the match is weak. Size tells how often a clone was seen (once, few, many) or the class of an expanded clone, and some rows leave it out.

d_gene	abundance	v_gene	j_gene	CDR3aa	CDR3nt
NA	NA	TRBV28	TRBJ2-7	CASSLVQVYEQYF	TGTGCCAGCAGCCTCGTACAGGTCTACGAGCAGTACTTC
TRBD1	NA	TRBV7-9	TRBJ1-4	CASSSGGTLGEKLFF	TGTGCCAGCAGCTCAGGGGGGACATTGGGAGAAAAACTGTTTTTT
NA	NA	TRBV20-1	TRBJ1-3	CSARDGNTIYF	TGCAGTGCTAGAGACGGAAACACCATATATTTT
NA	NA	TRBV29-1	TRBJ2-7	CSAGQGGGHEQYF	TGCAGCGCTGGACAAGGCGGTGGCCACGAGCAGTACTTC
NA	NA	TRBV6-6	TRBJ1-1	CASSASADTEAFF	TGTGCCAGCAGTGCGAGCGCGGACACTGAAGCTTTCTTT
TRBD1	NA	TRBV6-1	TRBJ1-2	CASSEFGGGANGYTF	TGTGCCAGCAGTGAATTCGGAGGGGGCGCAAATGGCTACACCTTC
NA	few	TRBV7-2	TRBJ1-1	CASSTTGNTEAFF	TGTGCCAGTTCGACGACAGGGAACACTGAAGCTTTCTTT
NA	NA	TRBV9	TRBJ1-4	CASSVEGVGEKLFF	TGTGCCAGCAGCGTAGAGGGGGTCGGTGAAAAACTGTTTTTT
TRBD1	NA	TRBV6-1	TRBJ2-7	CASSDTGTGYFFSYEQYF	TGTGCCAGCAGTGACACCGGGACAGGGTATTTTTTTTCCTACGAGCAGTACTTC
NA	NA	TRBV7-2	TRBJ2-1	CASSLAWGPGSNEQFF	TGTGCCAGCAGCTTAGCGTGGGGACCAGGCAGCAATGAGCAGTTCTTC
TRBD1	NA	TRBV30	TRBJ2-2	CAWDRGGFDTGELFF	TGTGCCTGGGACAGGGGCGGTTTCGACACCGGGGAGCTGTTTTTT
TRBD2	NA	TRBV30	TRBJ2-3	CAWSVSGGPSTDTQYF	TGTGCCTGGAGTGTGAGCGGGGGCCCTAGCACAGATACGCAGTATTTT
NA	NA	TRBV5-5	TRBJ2-7	CASSLAGVSYEQYF	TGTGCCAGCAGCTTGGCGGGAGTATCGTACGAGCAGTACTTC
NA	NA	TRBV19	TRBJ2-5	CACRGLGDGETQYF	TGTGCCTGCCGGGGGTTAGGAGACGGAGAGACCCAGTACTTC
NA	once	TRBV30	TRBJ1-6	CAWSVGSSPLHF	TGTGCCTGGAGTGTCGGTAGTTCACCCCTCCACTTT
TRBD2	NA	TRBV9	TRBJ2-3	CASSAVGLAGGDTQYF	TGTGCCAGCAGCGCAGTGGGACTAGCGGGAGGAGATACGCAGTATTTT
TRBD1	NA	TRBV5-6	TRBJ2-3	CASSLQLDRATDTQYF	TGTGCCAGCAGCTTGCAACTGGACAGGGCGACAGATACGCAGTATTTT
TRBD1	NA	TRBV5-6	TRBJ1-2	CASSLDRAYGYTF	TGTGCCAGCAGCCTGGACAGGGCCTATGGCTACACCTTC
NA	NA	TRBV6-5	TRBJ2-5	CASSYSVQEGETQYF	TGTGCCAGCAGTTACTCGGTCCAGGAGGGGGAGACCCAGTACTTC
TRBD1	NA	TRBV6-1	TRBJ2-3	CASREQGALVTDTQYF	TGTGCCAGCAGGGAACAGGGGGCGCTGGTTACAGATACGCAGTATTTT
NA	once	TRBV14	TRBJ2-3	CASSRSINTDTQYF	TGTGCCAGCAGCCGAAGTATCAACACAGATACGCAGTATTTT
TRBD2	NA	TRBV7-3	TRBJ2-1	CASSSPGLPNEQFF	TGTGCCAGCAGCTCCCCGGGACTACCCAATGAGCAGTTCTTC
TRBD1	NA	TRBV15	TRBJ1-4	CATSRVVGTGGGEKLFF	TGTGCCACCAGCAGAGTTGTAGGCACAGGGGGGGGTGAAAAACTGTTTTTT
NA	NA	TRBV7-3	TRBJ2-7	CASRPNGGEPGHQDYEQYF	TGTGCCAGCCGACCAAATGGGGGTGAACCGGGCCACCAGGACTACGAGCAGTACTTC
TRBD2	few	TRBV5-4	TRBJ2-3	CASSLVGSGGARDTQYF	TGTGCCAGCAGCTTGGTCGGTAGCGGGGGGGCCAGAGATACGCAGTATTTT
TRBD1	NA	TRBV14	TRBJ1-2	CASSPRDRTHYGYTF	TGTGCCAGCAGCCCCCGGGACAGGACACACTATGGCTACACCTTC
NA	NA	TRBV11-3	TRBJ2-5	CASSLRGGETQYF	TGTGCCAGCAGCTTAAGGGGTGGGGAGACCCAGTACTTC